The rows below give T cell receptor beta chains drawn from one sample of a study of T-cell reconstitution after alpha-beta-depleted transplantation in children. Via MiXCR, TCRdb re-called the PCR reads, giving one row per CDR3 protein. Among roughly 500,000 distinct CDR3 sequences listed, 32% were seen once. This sample comprised PBMCs from the stem cell graft donor, obtained from the stem cell graft. These receptor sequences come from a human donor who donated a stem cell graft to a child with aplastic anemia. Both conserved end residues are part of each CDR3. The D gene is left open where the match is weak. Only some rows state a clone size, as once, few, many or a class for expanded clones.

D gene: NA
CDR3 length: 12
J gene: TRBJ2-7
clone size: few
V gene: TRBV29-1
CDR3 protein: CSVEAGPFAQYF
CDR3 DNA: TGCAGCGTTGAAGCGGGGCCCTTTGCGCAGTACTTC

D gene: NA
CDR3 length: 14
J gene: TRBJ1-2
clone size: NA
V gene: TRBV27
CDR3 protein: CASSSRGGAHGYTF
CDR3 DNA: TGTGCCAGCAGTTCTCGCGGGGGGGCGCACGGCTACACCTTC

D gene: NA
CDR3 length: 15
J gene: TRBJ2-3
clone size: NA
V gene: TRBV29-1
CDR3 protein: CSVGRGGGGTDTQYF
CDR3 DNA: TGCAGCGTTGGCCGCGGAGGGGGGGGCACAGATACGCAGTATTTT

D gene: NA
CDR3 length: 15
J gene: TRBJ1-2
clone size: NA
V gene: TRBV7-8
CDR3 protein: CASSPHRSSPYGYTF
CDR3 DNA: TGTGCCAGCAGCCCACACAGATCTTCACCCTATGGCTACACCTTC

D gene: TRBD1
CDR3 length: 14
J gene: TRBJ2-3
clone size: few
V gene: TRBV29-1
CDR3 protein: CSVEGTGGTDTQYF
CDR3 DNA: TGCAGCGTCGAAGGGACAGGGGGAACAGATACGCAGTATTTT

D gene: TRBD2
CDR3 length: 16
J gene: TRBJ2-1
clone size: few
V gene: TRBV19
CDR3 protein: CASRKRGVPSYNEQFF
CDR3 DNA: TGTGCCAGTAGAAAACGGGGGGTCCCCTCCTACAATGAGCAGTTCTTC

D gene: TRBD2
CDR3 length: 17
J gene: TRBJ2-3
clone size: NA
V gene: TRBV25-1
CDR3 protein: CASSEVSSGRNVDTQYF
CDR3 DNA: TGTGCCAGCAGTGAAGTTTCTAGCGGGAGAAATGTAGATACGCAGTATTTT

D gene: NA
CDR3 length: 12
J gene: TRBJ2-3
clone size: few
V gene: TRBV30
CDR3 protein: CAWNLNLGVQYF
CDR3 DNA: TGTGCCTGGAATCTTAACCTGGGGGTCCAGTATTTT

D gene: NA
CDR3 length: 14
J gene: TRBJ1-1
clone size: NA
V gene: TRBV18
CDR3 protein: CASSPSTDGGEAFF
CDR3 DNA: TGTGCCAGCTCACCGTCGACGGATGGGGGTGAAGCTTTCTTT

D gene: NA
CDR3 length: 15
J gene: TRBJ1-5
clone size: NA
V gene: TRBV27
CDR3 protein: CASRPGPLTDQPQHF
CDR3 DNA: TGTGCCAGCAGGCCGGGACCCCTAACCGATCAGCCCCAGCATTTT

D gene: NA
CDR3 length: 14
J gene: TRBJ2-3
clone size: NA
V gene: TRBV7-2
CDR3 protein: CASSLRSATDTQYF
CDR3 DNA: TGTGCCAGCAGCTTAAGGTCCGCCACAGATACGCAGTATTTT

D gene: NA
CDR3 length: 17
J gene: TRBJ2-3
clone size: NA
V gene: TRBV28
CDR3 protein: CASRGAQGTGTTDTQYF
CDR3 DNA: TGTGCCAGCAGAGGGGCACAGGGCACCGGGACCACAGATACGCAGTATTTT

D gene: TRBD1
CDR3 length: 15
J gene: TRBJ2-2
clone size: NA
V gene: TRBV7-2
CDR3 protein: CASSPRTGGFGELFF
CDR3 DNA: TGTGCCAGCAGCCCTCGGACAGGGGGCTTCGGGGAGCTGTTTTTT

D gene: NA
CDR3 length: 16
J gene: TRBJ1-4
clone size: few
V gene: TRBV15
CDR3 protein: CATSRALLGDVAKLFF
CDR3 DNA: TGTGCCACCAGCAGAGCCTTACTGGGGGATGTGGCAAAACTGTTTTTT

D gene: NA
CDR3 length: 14
J gene: TRBJ1-6
clone size: few
V gene: TRBV10-3
CDR3 protein: CAISDRGNNSPLHF
CDR3 DNA: TGTGCCATCAGTGACAGGGGAAATAATTCACCCCTCCACTTT

D gene: TRBD2
CDR3 length: 15
J gene: TRBJ2-1
clone size: few
V gene: TRBV20-1
CDR3 protein: CSAAFFGGRGYEQFF
CDR3 DNA: TGCAGTGCCGCCTTTTTTGGCGGGAGAGGCTATGAGCAGTTCTTC

D gene: NA
CDR3 length: 14
J gene: TRBJ1-5
clone size: few
V gene: TRBV6-5
CDR3 protein: CASSYSQGSQPQHF
CDR3 DNA: TGTGCCAGCAGTTACTCGCAGGGTAGTCAGCCCCAGCATTTT

D gene: NA
CDR3 length: 16
J gene: TRBJ1-5
clone size: NA
V gene: TRBV6-2/TRBV6-3
CDR3 protein: CASRDTLLGSNQPQHF
CDR3 DNA: TGTGCCAGCAGGGATACACTCCTCGGTAGCAATCAGCCCCAGCATTTT